This T cell receptor (beta chain) was recovered during a study of blood T cell repertoires in COVID-19. Study-level background: The United States, Italy and Spain were the sources of the acute and convalescent COVID-19 samples. T cells, B-cell-depleted T cells, or PBMCs supplied cDNA or gDNA.

V was pared by 6 bases and J by 7 bases, with 18 bases between. The germline V gene has CDR1 MDHEN and CDR2 SYDVKM. The CDR3 has 15 amino acids. Authors' processing steps: Researchers report that nucleated cell counts were estimated from reference gene primer amplification. Clones were read by immunoSEQ multiplex PCR, and TCRdb kept only the in-frame ones, dropping some. V and J calls and clone size are given by that table; D and trimming were obtained from the DNA. The sample consists of 95,000 to 150,000 clones, about four fifths of them appearing once. The rearrangement uses TRBV28 and TRBJ1-4; D is possibly TRBD1 (6 bases). The specimen sequenced was peripheral blood. The TCR was taken from a man aged 55-75 years with active or convalescent COVID-19. The CDR3 loop reads CASRDFRGVGEKLFF. The CDR3 DNA reads TGTGCCAGCAGGGACTTCAGGGGAGTGGGTGAAAAACTGTTTTTT.